These 24 T cell receptor beta chains share one sample of origin, sequenced in a study of blood T cell repertoires in COVID-19. Produced via immunoSEQ multiplex PCR; TCRdb's table is partial and in-frame only. The data contain around 200,000 clones, around 90% of them singletons. Material: PBMCs or T cells enriched from blood (not recorded which). These receptors originate from a woman in her twenties or thirties who had recovered from COVID-19.

The genes are TRBV6-5 and TRBJ2-7, with 8 bases that match TRBD1. Trimming cost V 6 bases and J 3 bases; bases outside gene matches: 10. CDR1 and CDR2 from the germline V gene are MNHEY and SVGAGI. CDR3 length equals 15 residues. The CDR3 sequence: CASSLAQDRDYEQYF. CDR3 nucleotide sequence: TGTGCCAGCAGCCTCGCCCAGGACAGGGACTACGAGCAGTACTTC.

The rearrangement links TRBV18 to TRBJ2-6; TRBD1 matches at 9 bases. After removal of 3 bases from V and 3 bases from J, the junction contained 3 bases not matched to a gene. This CDR3 spans 16 amino acids. CDR1 and CDR2 (germline): KGHSH, LQKENI. The CDR3 is CASSPGQGFGANVLTF. The CDR3 DNA reads as TGTGCCAGCTCACCGGGACAGGGATTTGGGGCCAACGTCCTGACTTTC.

J is TRBJ1-5 and V is TRBV11-2, with TRBD1 as a possible D gene (5 bases). This CDR3 region has 13 residues. Germline values: CDR1 SGHAT, CDR2 FQNNGV. The ends were cut back, 1 base at V and 6 bases at J, with 7 bases in the middle. The CDR3 DNA follows: TGTGCCAGCAGCTTAGGCGGGGGTCAGCCCCAGCATTTT. It is translated as CASSLGGGQPQHF.

This clone has just one count. V usage is TRBV7-2 and J usage is TRBJ1-2; no reliable D call. V lost 0 bases to trimming and J lost 7 bases, with 15 bases between them. The CDR3 is 15 residues long. Per the germline V gene, CDR1 is SGHTA and CDR2 is FQGNSA. The CDR3: CASSLAEILPGGYTF. CDR3 sequence (DNA): TGTGCCAGCAGCTTAGCGGAGATTCTTCCCGGTGGCTACACCTTC. Filled out from reference TRBV7-2 and TRBJ1-2, the complete variable domain reads GAGVSQSPSNKVTEKGKDVELRCDPISGHTALYWYRQSLGQGLEFLIYFQGNSAPDKSGLPSDRFSAERTGGSVSTLTIQRTQQEDSAVYLCASSLAEILPGGYTFGSGTRLTVV.

The rearrangement joins TRBV2 to TRBJ2-3, with 8 bases matching TRBD2. The CDR3 is 12 residues long. J gave up 6 bases and V 7 bases, and 3 bases lay outside the gene matches. Per the germline V gene, CDR1 is SNHLY and CDR2 is FYNNEI. This CDR3 is CASNPSGDTQYF. The DNA of the CDR3 is TGTGCCAGCAACCCTAGCGGGGATACGCAGTATTTT. Full variable domain (missing parts from reference TRBV2 and TRBJ2-3): EPEVTQTPSHQVTQMGQEVILRCVPISNHLYFYWYRQILGQKVEFLVSFYNNEISEKSEIFDDQFSVERPDGSNFTLKIRSTKLEDSAMYFCASNPSGDTQYFGPGTRLTVL.

The V gene is TRBV7-2, the J gene TRBJ2-3, with 9 bases matching TRBD2. With V trimmed by 1 base and J by 6 bases, 5 bases remained unmatched. This CDR3 region has 15 residues. The germline V gene has CDR1 SGHTA and CDR2 FQGNSA. The DNA for the CDR3 is TGTGCCAGCAGCTTAGGCGGGGGGGCCCCGGATACGCAGTATTTT. It translates to CASSLGGGAPDTQYF. The entire variable domain, with the rest obtained from reference TRBV7-2 and TRBJ2-3, is as follows: GAGVSQSPSNKVTEKGKDVELRCDPISGHTALYWYRQSLGQGLEFLIYFQGNSAPDKSGLPSDRFSAERTGGSVSTLTIQRTQQEDSAVYLCASSLGGGAPDTQYFGPGTRLTVL.

V is TRBV7-2 and J is TRBJ2-3, with 11 bases fitting TRBD2. Germline V gene data show CDR1 as SGHTA and CDR2 as FQGNSA. V shed 5 bases, J shed 4 bases, and the junction held 5 bases outside the gene matches. CDR3 length: 15 residues. CDR3 sequence reads: CASSLSGGAADTQYF. The CDR3 DNA is TGTGCCAGCAGCCTTAGCGGGGGGGCCGCAGATACGCAGTATTTT.

CDR3 in DNA: TGTGCCACCGCCCTGGGGGCCTCTGGAAACACCATATATTTT. It yields the protein CATALGASGNTIYF. The rearrangement uses TRBV15 and TRBJ1-3; possible D gene TRBD1, 6 bases. Per germline, CDR1 LNHNV and CDR2 YYDKDF (reference sequence). V lost 8 bases and J 0 bases, leaving 11 bases between the germline ends. This CDR3 is built from 14 residues.

This clone was recorded at least ten times. J is TRBJ2-2 and V is TRBV6-2 or TRBV6-3; a possible D gene is TRBD1 (5 bases). Trimming shortened V by 4 bases and J by 2 bases, and 11 bases separated the two germline ends. The CDR3 sequence is 15 residues long. Germline V gives CDR1 MNHEY, CDR2 SVGEGT. CDR3 nucleotides: TGTGCCAGCAGTTCCTCGGACACTAACACCGGGGAGCTGTTTTTT. It yields the protein CASSSSDTNTGELFF.

The chain's CDR3 is CASSFQSTEAFF. The CDR3 DNA follows: TGTGCCAGCAGCTTCCAGTCAACTGAAGCTTTCTTT. V and J are TRBV7-9 and TRBJ1-1; D is ambiguous. This CDR3 has 12 residues. Germline values: CDR1 SEHNR, CDR2 FQNEAQ (reference sequence). Trimming cost V 3 bases and J 5 bases, with 7 bases left between them. Full variable domain (missing parts from reference TRBV7-9 and TRBJ1-1): DTGVSQNPRHKITKRGQNVTFRCDPISEHNRLYWYRQTLGQGPEFLTYFQNEAQLEKSRLLSDRFSAERPKGSFSTLEIQRTEQGDSAMYLCASSFQSTEAFFGQGTRLTVV.

This chain links TRBV5-6 with TRBJ2-1; 7 bases fit TRBD1. The V and J ends lost 7 bases and 5 bases, in that order; junction bases with no gene match: 9. Germline values: CDR1 SGHDT, CDR2 YYEEEE. This CDR3 is 14 amino acids long. The CDR3: CASGMTGRNNEQFF. The CDR3 DNA reads as TGTGCCAGCGGGATGACAGGGCGAAACAATGAGCAGTTCTTC.

This chain joins TRBV6-5 and TRBJ1-1; a possible D gene is TRBD1 (6 bases). CDR1 and CDR2 from the germline V gene are MNHEY and SVGAGI. The CDR3 has 13 residues. Trimming pared 11 bases from V and 1 base from J, leaving 14 bases between. The CDR3 DNA is TGTGCCGTGAGACAGGAAAAGAACACTGAAGCTTTCTTT. Its translation: CAVRQEKNTEAFF.

The gene calls are TRBV5-1 and TRBJ1-6; tentatively, D is TRBD1 (6 bases). The CDR3 covers 16 residues. Germline CDR1 is SGHRS and CDR2 is YFSETQ. The V and J ends lost 5 bases and 0 bases respectively, with 12 bases between them. CDR3 coding DNA: TGCGCCAGCAGTATAGACAGGCGCTCCTATAATTCACCCCTCCACTTT. It translates to CASSIDRRSYNSPLHF.

The chain uses TRBV7-9 and TRBJ2-2, with D uncertain. Deletions cut 5 bases from V and 5 bases from J, with 9 bases between. Per germline, CDR1 SEHNR and CDR2 FQNEAQ (reference sequence). The CDR3 consists of 13 residues. The DNA for the CDR3 is TGTGCCAGCAGCGCAGTCTTAACCGGGGAGCTGTTTTTT. It specifies CASSAVLTGELFF.

This clone was seen only once. The chain is built from TRBV7-6 and TRBJ2-1; 10 bases are a match to TRBD2. The germline V gene encodes CDR1 SGHVS and CDR2 FNYEAQ. V was clipped by 5 bases and J by 0 bases; unmatched bases: 10. This CDR3 region has 18 residues. CDR3 coding DNA: TGTGCCAGCAGCCCAATGCTAGCGGGGGACCTCTCCTACAATGAGCAGTTCTTC. It specifies CASSPMLAGDLSYNEQFF. Together with reference TRBV7-6 and TRBJ2-1, the CDR3 gives the full variable domain: GAGVSQSPRYKVTKRGQDVALRCDPISGHVSLYWYRQALGQGPEFLTYFNYEAQQDKSGLPNDRFSAERPEGSISTLTIQRTEQRDSAMYRCASSPMLAGDLSYNEQFFGPGTRLTVL.

This clone was recorded once. The V and J genes are TRBV5-1 and TRBJ1-2; TRBD1 aligns across 11 bases. Germline lookup yields CDR1 SGHRS and CDR2 YFSETQ. The CDR3 extends over 16 amino acids. J was trimmed by 8 bases and V by 6 bases; bases with no gene match: 15. The CDR3 loop is CASTRTGGLAMEGYTF. In DNA, the CDR3 is TGCGCCAGCACCCGGACAGGGGGCTTGGCCATGGAAGGCTACACCTTC.

This rearrangement joins TRBV15 to TRBJ1-6; 8 nucleotides agree with TRBD1. V shed 5 bases and J 10 bases; nucleotides not matched to a gene: 7. The CDR3 sequence is 14 residues long. Germline V gene sequence: CDR1 LNHNV, CDR2 YYDKDF (reference sequence). The CDR3 nucleotides read TGTGCCACCAGCTTATCAGGACAGGGATCACCCCTCCACTTT. Amino acids: CATSLSGQGSPLHF.

This clone was recorded only once. This chain connects TRBV6-1 to TRBJ2-7; a weak D match, TRBD2 (5 bases). In germline, CDR1 is MNHNS, CDR2 SASEGT. The length of the CDR3 is 13 residues. V was clipped by 2 bases and J by 3 bases, with 8 bases between them. Here the CDR3 DNA reads TGTGCCAGCAGTGAAAGCGGATACTACGAGCAGTACTTC. Translated: CASSESGYYEQYF.

The CDR3 region has the DNA TGTGCCAGCAGTCCGGGGACAGGTTATGGCTACACCTTC. Protein: CASSPGTGYGYTF. The chain has TRBV2 and TRBJ1-2; 8 bases line up with TRBD1. CDR3 length: 13 amino acids. Germline loops: CDR1 SNHLY, CDR2 FYNNEI. The junction had 4 bases not matched to a gene; V was cut back by 5 bases and J by 5 bases.

This chain links TRBV9 with TRBJ2-2, with D possibly matching TRBD2 (6 bases). This CDR3 has 13 amino acids. CDR1 and CDR2 (germline): SGDLS, YYNGEE. Between the trimmed V and J ends, which lost 6 bases and 6 bases, there was a span of 12 bases. This chain's CDR3 is CASTRGYSGELFF. The DNA for the CDR3 is TGTGCCAGCACCCGGGGGTATTCCGGGGAGCTGTTTTTT.

J is TRBJ2-3 and V is TRBV7-3; 9 nucleotides match TRBD1. V lost 5 bases, J lost 10 bases, and 10 bases stayed unmatched. Germline-derived CDR1 and CDR2 are SGHTA and FQGTGA. The CDR3 sequence is 14 residues long. CDR3 region: CASSHPGQGPAQYF. DNA for the CDR3: TGTGCCAGCAGCCACCCGGGACAGGGTCCCGCGCAGTATTTT.

This chain uses TRBV7-8 with TRBJ1-1; D gene unclear. The germline V gene encodes CDR1 SGHVS and CDR2 FQNEAQ. Trimming removed 0 bases from V and 1 base from J, with 6 bases in between. The CDR3 is 14 amino acids. CDR3 DNA: TGTGCCAGCAGCTTAGCGCCCGGGAACACTGAAGCTTTCTTT. This translates into CASSLAPGNTEAFF.

The chain joins TRBV6-5 to TRBJ1-1; 8 positions match TRBD1. CDR1 is MNHEY and CDR2 is SVGAGI in the germline V gene. CDR3 length: 14 residues. J was trimmed by 1 base and V by 9 bases; bases with no gene match: 7. Here the CDR3 reads CASFPGQANTEAFF. The CDR3 DNA follows: TGTGCCAGTTTTCCGGGACAGGCGAACACTGAAGCTTTCTTT.

The chain couples TRBV19 to TRBJ2-1; TRBD2 aligns across 8 bases. Germline CDR1 is LNHDA and CDR2 is SQIVND (reference sequence). V was pared by 3 bases and J by 4 bases, with 8 bases of the junction left unmatched. The CDR3 is 16 residues long. The CDR3 DNA reads as TGTGCCAGTAGTATCAGCGGGGGACTTATTTACAATGAGCAGTTCTTC. Its translation is CASSISGGLIYNEQFF. Drawing the rest from reference TRBV19 and TRBJ2-1, the complete variable domain is DGGITQSPKYLFRKEGQNVTLSCEQNLNHDAMYWYRQDPGQGLRLIYYSQIVNDFQKGDIAEGYSVSREKKESFPLTVTSAQKNPTAFYLCASSISGGLIYNEQFFGPGTRLTVL.